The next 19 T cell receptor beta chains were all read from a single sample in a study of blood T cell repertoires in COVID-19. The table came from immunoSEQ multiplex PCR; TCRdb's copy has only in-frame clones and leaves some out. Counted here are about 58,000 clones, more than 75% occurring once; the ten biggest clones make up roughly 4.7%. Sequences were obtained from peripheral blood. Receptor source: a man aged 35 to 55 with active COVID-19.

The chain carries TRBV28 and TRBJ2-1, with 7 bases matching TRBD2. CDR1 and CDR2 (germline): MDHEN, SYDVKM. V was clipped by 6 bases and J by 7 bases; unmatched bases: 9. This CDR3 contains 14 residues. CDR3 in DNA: TGTGCCAGCAGGACCCCTAGCGGTCGGAATGAGCAGTTCTTC. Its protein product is CASRTPSGRNEQFF.

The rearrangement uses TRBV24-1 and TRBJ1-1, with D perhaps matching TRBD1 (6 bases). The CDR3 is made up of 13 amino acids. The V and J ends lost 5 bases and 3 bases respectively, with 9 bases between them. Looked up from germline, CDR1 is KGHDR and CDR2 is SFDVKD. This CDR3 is CATSGHRDTEAFF. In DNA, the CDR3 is TGTGCCACCAGTGGCCACAGGGACACTGAAGCTTTCTTT.

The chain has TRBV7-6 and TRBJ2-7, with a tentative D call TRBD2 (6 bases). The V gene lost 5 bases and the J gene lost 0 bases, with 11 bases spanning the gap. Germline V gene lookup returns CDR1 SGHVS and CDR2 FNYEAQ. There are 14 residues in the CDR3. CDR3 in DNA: TGTGCCAGCAGCGTGCGGGGAAACTCCTACGAGCAGTACTTC. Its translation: CASSVRGNSYEQYF.

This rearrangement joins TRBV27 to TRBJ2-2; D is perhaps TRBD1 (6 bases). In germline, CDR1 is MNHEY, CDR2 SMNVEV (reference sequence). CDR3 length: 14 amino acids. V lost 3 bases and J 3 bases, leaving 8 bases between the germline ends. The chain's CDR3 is CASSFGGYTGELFF. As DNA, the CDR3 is TGTGCCAGCAGTTTTGGGGGCTACACCGGGGAGCTGTTTTTT.

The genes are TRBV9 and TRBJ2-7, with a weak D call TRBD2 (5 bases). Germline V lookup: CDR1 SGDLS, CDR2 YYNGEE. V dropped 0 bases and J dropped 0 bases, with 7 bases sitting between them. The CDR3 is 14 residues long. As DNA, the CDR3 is TGTGCCAGCAGCGTAGTAAGCGGCTCCTACGAGCAGTACTTC. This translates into CASSVVSGSYEQYF.

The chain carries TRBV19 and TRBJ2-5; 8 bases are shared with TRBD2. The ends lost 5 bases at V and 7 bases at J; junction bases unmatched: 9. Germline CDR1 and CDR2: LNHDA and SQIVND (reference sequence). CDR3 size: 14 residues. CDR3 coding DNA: TGTGCCAGTAGTCGTGGGGGACGGGAGGGGACCCAGTACTTC. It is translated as CASSRGGREGTQYF.

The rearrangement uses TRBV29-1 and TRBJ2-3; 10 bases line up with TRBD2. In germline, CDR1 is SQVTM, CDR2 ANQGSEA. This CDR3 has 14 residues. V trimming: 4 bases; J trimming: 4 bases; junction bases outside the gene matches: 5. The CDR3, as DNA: TGCAGCGTTGCGCCAGCGGGAGGGGCAGATACGCAGTATTTT. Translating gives CSVAPAGGADTQYF.

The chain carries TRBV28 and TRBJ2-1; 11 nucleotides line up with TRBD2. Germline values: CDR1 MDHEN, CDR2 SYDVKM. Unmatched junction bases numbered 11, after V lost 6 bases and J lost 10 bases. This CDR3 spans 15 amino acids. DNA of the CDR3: TGTGCCAGCAGGCCCGGGACTAGCGGACTTAAAGAGCAGTTCTTC. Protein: CASRPGTSGLKEQFF. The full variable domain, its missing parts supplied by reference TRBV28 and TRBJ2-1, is DVKVTQSSRYLVKRTGEKVFLECVQDMDHENMFWYRQDPGLGLRLIYFSYDVKMKEKGDIPEGYSVSREKKERFSLILESASTNQTSMYLCASRPGTSGLKEQFFGPGTRLTVL.

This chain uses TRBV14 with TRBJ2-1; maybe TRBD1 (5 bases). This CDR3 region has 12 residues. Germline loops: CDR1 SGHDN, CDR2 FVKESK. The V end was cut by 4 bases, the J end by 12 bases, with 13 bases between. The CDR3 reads CASSLSTGVQFF. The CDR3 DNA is TGTGCCAGCAGCCTCTCTACAGGTGTGCAGTTCTTC.

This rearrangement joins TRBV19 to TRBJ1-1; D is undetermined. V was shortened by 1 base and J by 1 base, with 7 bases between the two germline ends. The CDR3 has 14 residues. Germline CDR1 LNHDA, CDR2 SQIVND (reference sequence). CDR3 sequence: CASSIGQRNTEAFF. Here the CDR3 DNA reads TGTGCCAGTAGTATAGGACAACGGAACACTGAAGCTTTCTTT. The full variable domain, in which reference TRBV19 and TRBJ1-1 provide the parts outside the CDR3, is DGGITQSPKYLFRKEGQNVTLSCEQNLNHDAMYWYRQDPGQGLRLIYYSQIVNDFQKGDIAEGYSVSREKKESFPLTVTSAQKNPTAFYLCASSIGQRNTEAFFGQGTRLTVV.

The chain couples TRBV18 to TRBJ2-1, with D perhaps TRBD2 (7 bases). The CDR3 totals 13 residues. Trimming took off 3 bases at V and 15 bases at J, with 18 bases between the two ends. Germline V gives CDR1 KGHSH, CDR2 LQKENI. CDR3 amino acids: CASSPLEGGLPFF. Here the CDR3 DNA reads TGTGCCAGCTCACCCTTGGAGGGGGGGTTGCCGTTCTTC.

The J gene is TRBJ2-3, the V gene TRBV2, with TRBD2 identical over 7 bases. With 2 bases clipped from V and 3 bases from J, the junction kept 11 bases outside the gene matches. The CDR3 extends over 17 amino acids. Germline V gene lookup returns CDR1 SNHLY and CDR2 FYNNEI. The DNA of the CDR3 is TGTGCCAGCAGTGAACAGTTTGGGAGGGCCTTAACAGATACGCAGTATTTT. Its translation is CASSEQFGRALTDTQYF. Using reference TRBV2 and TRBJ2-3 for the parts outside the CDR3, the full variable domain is EPEVTQTPSHQVTQMGQEVILRCVPISNHLYFYWYRQILGQKVEFLVSFYNNEISEKSEIFDDQFSVERPDGSNFTLKIRSTKLEDSAMYFCASSEQFGRALTDTQYFGPGTRLTVL.

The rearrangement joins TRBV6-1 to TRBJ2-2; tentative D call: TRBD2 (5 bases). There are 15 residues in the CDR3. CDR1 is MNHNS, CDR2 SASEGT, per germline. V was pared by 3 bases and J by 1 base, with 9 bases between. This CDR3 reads CASSDPGRNTGELFF. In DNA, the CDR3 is TGTGCCAGCAGTGACCCGGGGAGGAACACCGGGGAGCTGTTTTTT.

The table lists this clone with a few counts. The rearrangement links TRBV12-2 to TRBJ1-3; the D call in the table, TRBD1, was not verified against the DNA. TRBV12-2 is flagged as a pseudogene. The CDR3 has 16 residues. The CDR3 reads CASRLGLDRAGNTIYF. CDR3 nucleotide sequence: TGTGCAAGTCGCTTAGGGCTCGACAGGGCTGGAAACACCATATATTTT.

In DNA form, the CDR3 reads TGTGCCAGCAGCCAAGACCCAGCGGGAGGGCAGCAGTACTTC. It is translated as CASSQDPAGGQQYF. The chain recombines TRBV14 with TRBJ2-7; 10 bases match TRBD2. Germline CDR1 and CDR2: SGHDN and FVKESK. The CDR3 consists of 14 residues. V lost 0 bases and J lost 8; bases outside the gene matches: 4.

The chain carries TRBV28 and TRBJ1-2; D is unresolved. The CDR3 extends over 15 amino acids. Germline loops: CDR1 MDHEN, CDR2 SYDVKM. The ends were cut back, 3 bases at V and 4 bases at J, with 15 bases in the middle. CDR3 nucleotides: TGTGCCAGCAGTTTTACCGGGTCCCCGGGCTATGGCTACACCTTC. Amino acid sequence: CASSFTGSPGYGYTF.

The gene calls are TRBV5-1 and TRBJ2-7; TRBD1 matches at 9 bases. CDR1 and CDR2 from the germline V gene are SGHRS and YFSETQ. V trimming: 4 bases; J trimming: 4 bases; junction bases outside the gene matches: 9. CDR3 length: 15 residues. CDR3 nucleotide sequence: TGCGCCAGCAGCCAACCGGGACAGGGTGTATACGAGCAGTACTTC. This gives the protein CASSQPGQGVYEQYF.

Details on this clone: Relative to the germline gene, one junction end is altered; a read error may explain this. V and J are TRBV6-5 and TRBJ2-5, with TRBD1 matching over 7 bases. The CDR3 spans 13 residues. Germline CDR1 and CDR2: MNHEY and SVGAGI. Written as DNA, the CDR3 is TGTGCCAGCAGTAACTCAGGGGGAGAGACCCAGTACTTC. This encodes CASSNSGGETQYF.

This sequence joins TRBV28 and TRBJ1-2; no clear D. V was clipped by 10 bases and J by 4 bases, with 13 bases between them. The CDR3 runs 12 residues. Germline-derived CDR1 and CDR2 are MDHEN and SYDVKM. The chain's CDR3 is CATNVQLYGYTF. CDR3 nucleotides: TGTGCCACCAACGTACAGCTCTATGGCTACACCTTC.